Sequencing of this TCR beta chain was carried out in a study of human T cells and chemical hapten exposure. Study overall: Donors were sensitized with 2% DPC on the upper inner arm. Reading of the patch tests, which applied 0.01% DPC to the upper back, occurred at 6 days. The cohort included alopecia areata under or over 50% scalp, totalis and universalis.

The CDR3 loop spans 13 amino acids. Between the trimmed V and J ends, which lost 7 bases and 2 bases, there was a span of 11 bases. The germline CDR1 and CDR2 sequences are SGHAT and FQNNGV. The study's findings and limits: The formation of large CDR3 similarity clusters by expanded TCRs significantly exceeded that of controls.

From the RACE reads, TCRdb called clonotypes with MiXCR, one entry per CDR3 protein. The table shows more than 250,000 distinct CDR3 sequences, with 7.5% to 10% occurring only once. This clonotype was found many times. The antigen remains undetermined. As to time point: pre-sensitization, week 0. The treatment is: therapeutic diphenylcyclopropenone sensitization with weekly scalp DPC. Sequencing used whole blood, obtained in connection with sensitization to the hapten diphenylcyclopropenone (DPC). This chain joins TRBV11-2 and TRBJ1-1; no reliable D call. The TCR was taken from a woman aged 40 to 50 with alopecia areata. Some clones in this sample may be carry-over from other donors' samples. In nucleotides, the CDR3 is TGTGCCAGCACCCCCCGGGTTAACACTGAAGCTTTCTTT. It is translated as CASTPRVNTEAFF. The whole variable domain, remainder taken from reference TRBV11-2 and TRBJ1-1, is EAGVAQSPRYKIIEKRQSVAFWCNPISGHATLYWYQQILGQGPKLLIQFQNNGVVDDSQLPKDRFSAERLKGVDSTLKIQPAKLEDSAVYLCASTPRVNTEAFFGQGTRLTVV.